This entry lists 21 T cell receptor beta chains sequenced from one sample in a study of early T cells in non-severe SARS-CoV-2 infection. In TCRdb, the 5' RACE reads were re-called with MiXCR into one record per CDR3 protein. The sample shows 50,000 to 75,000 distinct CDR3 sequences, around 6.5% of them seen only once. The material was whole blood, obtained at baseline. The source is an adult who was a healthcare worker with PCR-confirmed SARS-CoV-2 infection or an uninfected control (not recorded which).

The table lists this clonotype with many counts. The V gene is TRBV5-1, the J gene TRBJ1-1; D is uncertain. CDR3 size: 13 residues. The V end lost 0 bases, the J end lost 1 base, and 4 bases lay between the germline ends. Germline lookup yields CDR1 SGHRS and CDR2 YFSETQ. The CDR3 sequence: CASSLEGNTEAFF. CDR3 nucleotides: TGCGCCAGCAGCTTGGAGGGGAACACTGAAGCTTTCTTT.

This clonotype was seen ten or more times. CDR3 amino acids: CASSTAGTSGTREQFF. The CDR3 coding sequence is TGTGCCAGCAGCACCGCCGGGACTAGCGGCACCAGAGAGCAGTTCTTC. The rearrangement joins TRBV9 to TRBJ2-1, with TRBD2 matching 11 bases. This CDR3 is built from 16 residues. CDR1 is SGDLS, CDR2 YYNGEE, per germline. With 4 bases clipped from V and 10 bases from J, the junction kept 13 bases outside the gene matches.

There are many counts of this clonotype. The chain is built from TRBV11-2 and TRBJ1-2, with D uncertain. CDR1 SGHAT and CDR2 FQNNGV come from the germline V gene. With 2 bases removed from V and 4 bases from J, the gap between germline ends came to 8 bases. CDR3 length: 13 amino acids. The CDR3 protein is CASSLPGAYGYTF. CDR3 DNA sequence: TGTGCCAGCAGCTTACCAGGAGCCTATGGCTACACCTTC.

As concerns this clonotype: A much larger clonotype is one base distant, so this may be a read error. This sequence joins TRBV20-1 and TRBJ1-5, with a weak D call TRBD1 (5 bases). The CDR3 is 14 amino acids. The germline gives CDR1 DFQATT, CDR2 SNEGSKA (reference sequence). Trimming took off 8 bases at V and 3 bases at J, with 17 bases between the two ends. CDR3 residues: CSPNTKGSNQPQHF. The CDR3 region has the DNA TGCAGTCCTAACACTAAGGGGTCCAATCAGCCCCAGCATTTT.

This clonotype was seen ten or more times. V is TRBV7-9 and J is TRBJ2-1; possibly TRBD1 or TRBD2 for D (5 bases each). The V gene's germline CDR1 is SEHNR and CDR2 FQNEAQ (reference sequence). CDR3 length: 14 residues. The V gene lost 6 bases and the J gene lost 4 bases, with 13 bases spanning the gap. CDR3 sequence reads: CASRLGTNYNEQFF. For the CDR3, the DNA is TGTGCCAGCAGGCTAGGGACGAATTACAATGAGCAGTTCTTC.

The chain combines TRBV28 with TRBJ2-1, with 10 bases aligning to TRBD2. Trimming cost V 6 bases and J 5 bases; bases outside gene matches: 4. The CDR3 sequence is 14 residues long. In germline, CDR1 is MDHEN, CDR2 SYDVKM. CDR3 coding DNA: TGTGCCAGCAGCGGGACTAGCGACCACAATGAGCAGTTCTTC. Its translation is CASSGTSDHNEQFF.

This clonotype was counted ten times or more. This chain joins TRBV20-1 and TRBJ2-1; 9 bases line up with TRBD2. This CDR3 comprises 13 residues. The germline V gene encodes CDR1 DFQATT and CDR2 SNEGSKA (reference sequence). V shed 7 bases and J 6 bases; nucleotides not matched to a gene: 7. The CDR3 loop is CSEGVAGVNEQFF. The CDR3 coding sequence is TGCAGTGAGGGGGTAGCGGGAGTCAATGAGCAGTTCTTC.

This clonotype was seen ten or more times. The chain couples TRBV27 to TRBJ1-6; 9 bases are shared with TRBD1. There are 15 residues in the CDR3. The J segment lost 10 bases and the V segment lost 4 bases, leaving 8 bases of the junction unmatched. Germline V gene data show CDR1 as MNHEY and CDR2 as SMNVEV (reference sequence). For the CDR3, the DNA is TGTGCCAGCAGTTCTGGGGGGACAGGGAACTCACCCCTCCACTTT. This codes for CASSSGGTGNSPLHF.

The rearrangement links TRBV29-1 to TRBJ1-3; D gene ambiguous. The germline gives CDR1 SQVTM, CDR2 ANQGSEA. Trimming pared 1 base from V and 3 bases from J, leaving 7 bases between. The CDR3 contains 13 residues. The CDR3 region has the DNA TGCAGCGTTGAAGGGGCGGTTGGAAACACCATATATTTT. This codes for CSVEGAVGNTIYF.

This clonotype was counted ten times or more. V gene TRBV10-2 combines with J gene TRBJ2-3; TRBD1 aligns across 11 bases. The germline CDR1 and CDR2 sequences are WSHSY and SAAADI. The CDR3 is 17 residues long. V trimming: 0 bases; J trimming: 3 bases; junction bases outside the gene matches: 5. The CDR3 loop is CASSESSGTGGTDTQYF. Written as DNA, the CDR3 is TGCGCCAGCAGTGAGTCGTCTGGGACAGGGGGAACAGATACGCAGTATTTT.

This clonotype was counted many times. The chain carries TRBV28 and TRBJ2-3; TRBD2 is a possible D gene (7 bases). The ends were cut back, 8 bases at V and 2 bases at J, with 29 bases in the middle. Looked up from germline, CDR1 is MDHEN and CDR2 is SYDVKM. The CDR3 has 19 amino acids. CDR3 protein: CASGKGGPGVAQNTDTQYF. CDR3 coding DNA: TGTGCCAGCGGAAAGGGGGGGCCAGGGGTTGCCCAGAACACAGATACGCAGTATTTT.

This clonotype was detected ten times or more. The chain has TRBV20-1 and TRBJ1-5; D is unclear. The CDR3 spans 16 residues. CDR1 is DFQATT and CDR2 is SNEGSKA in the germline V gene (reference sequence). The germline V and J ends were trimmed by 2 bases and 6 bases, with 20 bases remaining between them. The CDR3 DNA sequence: TGCAGTGCTAGACCCCGGGCCTCCAATGCGCGTCAGCCCCAGCATTTT. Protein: CSARPRASNARQPQHF.

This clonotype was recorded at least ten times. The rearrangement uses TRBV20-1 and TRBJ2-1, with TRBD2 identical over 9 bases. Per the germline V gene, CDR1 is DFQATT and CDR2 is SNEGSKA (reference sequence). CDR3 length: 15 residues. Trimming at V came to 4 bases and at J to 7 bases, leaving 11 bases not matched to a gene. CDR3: CSANRAGGLRNEQFF. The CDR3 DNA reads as TGCAGTGCTAATAGGGCGGGAGGGTTACGGAATGAGCAGTTCTTC.

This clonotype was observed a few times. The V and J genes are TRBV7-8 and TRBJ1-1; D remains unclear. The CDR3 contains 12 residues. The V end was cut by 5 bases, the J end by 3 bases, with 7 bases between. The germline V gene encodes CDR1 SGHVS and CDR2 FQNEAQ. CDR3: CASSKWDTEAFF. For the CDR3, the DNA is TGTGCCAGCAGCAAATGGGACACTGAAGCTTTCTTT. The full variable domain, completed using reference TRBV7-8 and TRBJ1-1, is GAGVSQSPRYKVAKRGQDVALRCDPISGHVSLFWYQQALGQGPEFLTYFQNEAQLDKSGLPSDRFFAERPEGSVSTLKIQRTQQEDSAVYLCASSKWDTEAFFGQGTRLTVV.

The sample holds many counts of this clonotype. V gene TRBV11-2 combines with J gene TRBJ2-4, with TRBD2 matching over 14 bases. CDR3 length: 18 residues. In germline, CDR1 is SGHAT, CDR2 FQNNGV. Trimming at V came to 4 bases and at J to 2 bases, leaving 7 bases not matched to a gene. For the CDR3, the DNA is TGTGCCAGCAGCTCGCCGGGACTAGCGGGAGTAACCAAAAACATTCAGTACTTC. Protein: CASSSPGLAGVTKNIQYF.

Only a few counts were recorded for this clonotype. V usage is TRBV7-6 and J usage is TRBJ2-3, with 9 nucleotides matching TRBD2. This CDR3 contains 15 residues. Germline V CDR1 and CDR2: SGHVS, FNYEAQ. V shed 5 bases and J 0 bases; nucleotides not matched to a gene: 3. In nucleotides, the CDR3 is TGTGCCAGCAGCCTTAGCGGGAGAAGCACAGATACGCAGTATTTT. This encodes CASSLSGRSTDTQYF.

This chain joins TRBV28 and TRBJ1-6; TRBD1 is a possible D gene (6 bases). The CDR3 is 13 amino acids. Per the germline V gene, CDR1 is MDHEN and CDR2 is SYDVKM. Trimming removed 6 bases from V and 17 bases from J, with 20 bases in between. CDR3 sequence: CASRLDPTGRVHF. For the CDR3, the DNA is TGTGCCAGCAGGCTCGACCCCACAGGGAGGGTCCACTTT. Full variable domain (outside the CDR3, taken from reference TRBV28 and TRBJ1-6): DVKVTQSSRYLVKRTGEKVFLECVQDMDHENMFWYRQDPGLGLRLIYFSYDVKMKEKGDIPEGYSVSREKKERFSLILESASTNQTSMYLCASRLDPTGRVHFGNGTRLTVT.

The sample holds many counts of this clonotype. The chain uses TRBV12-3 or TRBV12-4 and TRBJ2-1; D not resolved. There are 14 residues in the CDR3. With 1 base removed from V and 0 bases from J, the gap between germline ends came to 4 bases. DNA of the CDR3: TGTGCCAGCAGTTTAGACACCTCCTACAATGAGCAGTTCTTC. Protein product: CASSLDTSYNEQFF.

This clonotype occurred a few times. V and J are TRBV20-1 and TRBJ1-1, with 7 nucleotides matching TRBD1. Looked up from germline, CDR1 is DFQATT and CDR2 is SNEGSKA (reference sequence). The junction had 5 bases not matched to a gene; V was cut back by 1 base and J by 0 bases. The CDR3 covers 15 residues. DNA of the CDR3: TGCAGTGCTAGAGGTTCGACAGGGCTGAACACTGAAGCTTTCTTT. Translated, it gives CSARGSTGLNTEAFF.

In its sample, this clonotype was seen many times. The CDR3 DNA sequence: TGTGCCAGCTCACCCGGACTAGCGGGATTCCATGAGCAGTTCTTC. Amino acids: CASSPGLAGFHEQFF. The J gene is TRBJ2-1, the V gene TRBV18, with TRBD2 matching over 12 bases. V was clipped by 3 bases and J by 8 bases; unmatched bases: 5. Germline V gives CDR1 KGHSH, CDR2 LQKENI. The CDR3 runs to 15 residues.

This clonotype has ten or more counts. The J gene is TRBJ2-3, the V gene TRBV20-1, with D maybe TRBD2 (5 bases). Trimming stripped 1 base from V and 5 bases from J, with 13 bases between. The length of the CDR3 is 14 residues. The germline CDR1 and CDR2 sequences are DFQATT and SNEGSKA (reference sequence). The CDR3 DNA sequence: TGCAGTGCTAGAGTTAGTGGGAGCGGAGATACGCAGTATTTT. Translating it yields CSARVSGSGDTQYF.